What follows is one T cell receptor beta chain and its context. The data originate from a study of CD8+CD57+ T cells in acquired aplastic anemia. Both TCR beta VDJ combination and CDR3 sequence profiling were carried out. Genomic DNA was the template for this profiling. TCRdb used MiXCR to reprocess the reads, holding one entry per CDR3 protein. The table records 200,000 to 250,000 distinct CDR3 sequences, over 40% of them present only once. The sequenced patients had an expansion of CD8+CD57+ cells seen by flow cytometry. This CDR3 has 13 residues. The V end lost 8 bases, the J end lost 6 bases, and 15 bases lay between the germline ends.

Sequencing used sorted CD4+, CD8+, or CD8+CD57+ T cells (not recorded which) from PBMCs. J is TRBJ2-3 and V is TRBV12-3 or TRBV12-4; possibly TRBD1 for D (6 bases). The clonotype was recovered from a human donor with aplastic anemia. The CDR3 DNA sequence: TGTGCCAGCGGACACAGGGTAACCGATACGCAGTATTTT. Translating gives CASGHRVTDTQYF.